This TCR beta chain comes out of a study of lymphopenia after photon versus proton radiotherapy. In the case of this clone: Its target is not known.

Germline assignment: CDR1 SGHRS and CDR2 YFSETQ. Germline trimming cut 0 bases from V and 3 bases from J; bases unmatched to any gene: 0. The length of the CDR3 is 14 residues. Sequenced by immunoSEQ multiplex PCR; TCRdb stores in-frame clones only, minus some. The repertoire consists of 50,000 or so clones, with more than 90% occurring once and the leading ten covering approximately 19%. General study points: Larger post-nadir TCR diversity loss correlated inversely with survival in deceased patients. Post-nadir diversity loss with photons came from oligoclonal expansion, particularly CD8+ Temra cells. Under photons, naive T cells and diversity fell while effector/memory populations rose.

The V and J genes are TRBV5-1 and TRBJ2-7, with 10 positions matching TRBD2. Sequenced material: peripheral blood, taken from a patient treated with photon-based radiotherapy. The sequence came from a woman aged 40 to 50 with cholangiocarcinoma. In DNA, the CDR3 is TGCGCCAGCAGCTTGGGGACTAGCGGCTACGAGCAGTACTTC. Its translation is CASSLGTSGYEQYF.